The 4 T cell receptor beta chains presented below share a single source sample, sequenced in a study of siplizumab effects on memory and regulatory T cells. TCRdb's table, derived via immunoSEQ multiplex PCR, lists solely in-frame clones and lacks some. This sample yields over 50,000 clones, of which 83% are seen a single time; 3.5% to 4% belongs to the top ten. Input material: memory CD4+ T cells sorted from blood. The origin of the receptors is a human donor in good health.

This clone was seen a few times. The chain has TRBV15 and TRBJ1-4; D is uncertain. The ends were cut back, 1 base at V and 8 bases at J, with 14 bases in the middle. This CDR3 has 15 residues. Germline CDR1 LNHNV, CDR2 YYDKDF (reference sequence). The CDR3 protein is CATSRVTQEGEKLFF. The CDR3 DNA reads as TGTGCCACCAGCAGAGTAACCCAGGAAGGGGAAAAACTGTTTTTT.

The chain couples TRBV19 to TRBJ1-5; D is unresolved. Between the trimmed V and J ends, which lost 5 bases and 5 bases, there was a span of 10 bases. Germline V CDR1 and CDR2: LNHDA, SQIVND (reference sequence). This CDR3 has 13 residues. CDR3 sequence: CASSRRDYQPQHF. The CDR3 nucleotides read TGTGCCAGTAGTCGACGTGACTATCAGCCCCAGCATTTT.

This chain joins TRBV30 and TRBJ1-2; the match to TRBD1 covers 7 bases. The CDR3 length is 11 residues. Looked up from germline, CDR1 is GTSNPN and CDR2 is SVGIG (reference sequence). The J segment lost 6 bases and the V segment lost 4 bases, leaving 2 bases of the junction unmatched. The CDR3 bases are TGTGCCTGGAAGACAGGGAATGGCTACACCTTC. As protein: CAWKTGNGYTF. Looking up the rest from reference TRBV30 and TRBJ1-2 gives the full variable domain: SQTIHQWPATLVQPVGSPLSLECTVEGTSNPNLYWYRQAAGRGLQLLFYSVGIGQISSEVPQNLSASRPQDRQFILSSKKLLLSDSGFYLCAWKTGNGYTFGSGTRLTVV.

The gene calls are TRBV11-2 and TRBJ2-5; D gene uncertain. The J call may not be correct, given that the DNA end is closer to TRBJ2-7. The CDR3 totals 12 residues. Germline V CDR1 and CDR2: SGHAT, FQNNGV. This chain's CDR3 is CASSLSSGEQYF. As DNA, the CDR3 is TGTGCCAGCAGCCTTAGTTCTGGCGAGCAGTACTTC.